This is a list of T cell receptor beta chains from one sample in a study of T cell responses to AZD1222 COVID-19 vaccine. The table came from immunoSEQ multiplex PCR; TCRdb's copy has only in-frame clones and leaves some out. The sample holds about 170,000 clones, roughly 92% seen once. The sequenced sample was peripheral blood, obtained on day 0 of AZD1222 vaccination. Receptor source: an adult in good health. The CDR3 runs from the conserved cysteine through the conserved F or W. D genes are given only for firm matches. Clone size is shown for a subset of rows, as once, few, many or a class of expanded clone.

cdr3_aa: CASSLVAGGSYNEQFF; cdr3_nt: TGCGCCAGCAGCTTGGTAGCGGGAGGGTCCTACAATGAGCAGTTCTTC; v_call: TRBV5-1; cdr3_length: 16; d_call: TRBD2; clone_size: .; j_call: TRBJ2-1
cdr3_aa: CATSRRGRETQYF; cdr3_nt: TGTGCCACCAGCAGGAGAGGGAGGGAGACCCAGTACTTC; v_call: TRBV15; cdr3_length: 13; d_call: .; clone_size: .; j_call: TRBJ2-5
cdr3_aa: CASSAHARQGTNTEAFF; cdr3_nt: TGTGCCAGCAGCGCACATGCACGGCAGGGGACGAACACTGAAGCTTTCTTT; v_call: TRBV5-5; cdr3_length: 17; d_call: .; clone_size: .; j_call: TRBJ1-1
cdr3_aa: CASSVSGTGASTDTQYF; cdr3_nt: TGTGCCAGCAGCGTATCCGGGACAGGGGCGTCCACAGATACGCAGTATTTT; v_call: TRBV9; cdr3_length: 17; d_call: TRBD1; clone_size: once; j_call: TRBJ2-3
cdr3_aa: CASSLGGLAASTDTQYF; cdr3_nt: TGTGCCAGCAGCTTGGGTGGACTAGCGGCCAGCACAGATACGCAGTATTTT; v_call: TRBV5-4; cdr3_length: 17; d_call: TRBD2; clone_size: .; j_call: TRBJ2-3
cdr3_aa: CASSLAGGLRPEAFF; cdr3_nt: TGTGCCAGCAGCTTAGCTGGGGGACTAAGGCCTGAAGCTTTCTTT; v_call: TRBV7-9; cdr3_length: 15; d_call: .; clone_size: .; j_call: TRBJ1-1
cdr3_aa: CASSLAPLQPQHF; cdr3_nt: TGCGCCAGCAGCTTGGCGCCCCTCCAGCCCCAGCATTTT; v_call: TRBV5-1; cdr3_length: 13; d_call: .; clone_size: .; j_call: TRBJ1-5
cdr3_aa: CASSPRGSRAYEQYF; cdr3_nt: TGCGCCAGCAGCCCACGAGGTAGTCGGGCCTACGAGCAGTACTTC; v_call: TRBV4-1; cdr3_length: 15; d_call: .; clone_size: once; j_call: TRBJ2-7
cdr3_aa: CASSEGYFSSYNEQFF; cdr3_nt: TGTGCCAGCAGTGAAGGCTATTTCAGCTCCTACAATGAGCAGTTCTTC; v_call: TRBV6-1; cdr3_length: 16; d_call: .; clone_size: .; j_call: TRBJ2-1
cdr3_aa: CASAGWTDTQYF; cdr3_nt: TGTGCCAGCGCCGGTTGGACAGATACGCAGTATTTT; v_call: TRBV9; cdr3_length: 12; d_call: .; clone_size: .; j_call: TRBJ2-3
cdr3_aa: CASSQEGRVGYGYTF; cdr3_nt: TGCGCCAGCAGCCAAGAGGGCAGGGTTGGGTATGGCTACACCTTC; v_call: TRBV4-1; cdr3_length: 15; d_call: .; clone_size: .; j_call: TRBJ1-2
cdr3_aa: CSVDGGEFYGYTF; cdr3_nt: TGCAGCGTTGACGGGGGGGAATTCTATGGCTACACCTTC; v_call: TRBV29-1; cdr3_length: 13; d_call: .; clone_size: .; j_call: TRBJ1-2
cdr3_aa: CASSLAAGRGRGNTEAFF; cdr3_nt: TGTGCCAGCAGCTTGGCGGCGGGCAGGGGGCGGGGGAACACTGAAGCTTTCTTT; v_call: TRBV5-4; cdr3_length: 18; d_call: TRBD1; clone_size: .; j_call: TRBJ1-1
cdr3_aa: CASSLLGLNTEAFF; cdr3_nt: TGTGCCAGCAGTTTGCTGGGTCTGAACACTGAAGCTTTCTTT; v_call: TRBV27; cdr3_length: 14; d_call: .; clone_size: .; j_call: TRBJ1-1
cdr3_aa: CASSLRTTYYEQYF; cdr3_nt: TGTGCCAGCTCACTCCGGACTACTTACTACGAGCAGTACTTC; v_call: TRBV18; cdr3_length: 14; d_call: .; clone_size: .; j_call: TRBJ2-7
cdr3_aa: CASSQLGIYGYTF; cdr3_nt: TGTGCCAGCAGCCAACTAGGGATCTATGGCTACACCTTC; v_call: TRBV3-1/TRBV3-2; cdr3_length: 13; d_call: .; clone_size: once; j_call: TRBJ1-2
cdr3_aa: CASSSRLAASTDTQYF; cdr3_nt: TGTGCCAGCAGCTCCCGACTAGCGGCTAGCACAGATACGCAGTATTTT; v_call: TRBV4-2; cdr3_length: 16; d_call: TRBD2; clone_size: .; j_call: TRBJ2-3
cdr3_aa: CASSPGGYGYTF; cdr3_nt: TGTGCCAGCAGCCCAGGGGGCTATGGCTACACCTTC; v_call: TRBV7-2; cdr3_length: 12; d_call: TRBD1; clone_size: .; j_call: TRBJ1-2
cdr3_aa: CASSPWAGDEQFF; cdr3_nt: TGTGCCAGCAGCCCATGGGCGGGGGATGAGCAGTTCTTC; v_call: TRBV14; cdr3_length: 13; d_call: TRBD2; clone_size: .; j_call: TRBJ2-1
cdr3_aa: CASSWGGGRGDYGYTF; cdr3_nt: TGTGCCAGCAGCTGGGGGGGCGGCAGAGGCGACTATGGCTACACCTTC; v_call: TRBV5-6; cdr3_length: 16; d_call: .; clone_size: .; j_call: TRBJ1-2
cdr3_aa: CSVVPQEGFGETQYF; cdr3_nt: TGCAGCGTTGTCCCACAAGAAGGATTCGGTGAGACCCAGTACTTC; v_call: TRBV29-1; cdr3_length: 15; d_call: .; clone_size: .; j_call: TRBJ2-5
cdr3_aa: CASSLDWPLAGVSYEQYF; cdr3_nt: TGTGCCAGCAGCTTAGATTGGCCACTAGCGGGGGTTTCCTACGAGCAGTACTTC; v_call: TRBV11-2; cdr3_length: 18; d_call: TRBD2; clone_size: .; j_call: TRBJ2-7
cdr3_aa: CASSLAGQTGNTIYF; cdr3_nt: TGCGCCAGCAGCTTGGCCGGACAGACTGGAAACACCATATATTTT; v_call: TRBV5-1; cdr3_length: 15; d_call: .; clone_size: once; j_call: TRBJ1-3
cdr3_aa: CASSYDLFGGAAYCDTQYF; cdr3_nt: TGTGCCAGCAGTTACGATTTGTTTGGGGGAGCGGCTTACTGCGATACGCAGTATTTT; v_call: TRBV6-7; cdr3_length: 19; d_call: .; clone_size: .; j_call: TRBJ2-3
cdr3_aa: CAISEPTGWQNPAEAFF; cdr3_nt: TGTGCCATCAGTGAGCCTACTGGTTGGCAAAATCCAGCTGAAGCTTTCTTT; v_call: TRBV10-3; cdr3_length: 17; d_call: .; clone_size: once; j_call: TRBJ1-1
cdr3_aa: CASSPDGTPSSGNTIYF; cdr3_nt: TGTGCCAGCAGCCCCGACGGGACACCTAGCTCTGGAAACACCATATATTTT; v_call: TRBV7-2; cdr3_length: 17; d_call: .; clone_size: few; j_call: TRBJ1-3
cdr3_aa: CASSRLAGPSSYNEQFF; cdr3_nt: TGTGCCAGCAGCCGACTAGCGGGACCGAGCTCCTACAATGAGCAGTTCTTC; v_call: TRBV5-5; cdr3_length: 17; d_call: TRBD2; clone_size: once; j_call: TRBJ2-1
cdr3_aa: CASSPPGLTDTQYF; cdr3_nt: TGTGCCAGCAGCCCTCCCGGGCTCACAGATACGCAGTATTTT; v_call: TRBV11-2; cdr3_length: 14; d_call: .; clone_size: .; j_call: TRBJ2-3
cdr3_aa: CASRSGTGGNQPQHF; cdr3_nt: TGTGCCAGCAGATCCGGGACAGGGGGCAATCAGCCCCAGCATTTT; v_call: TRBV6-5; cdr3_length: 15; d_call: TRBD1; clone_size: .; j_call: TRBJ1-5